This T cell receptor (beta chain) was captured by sequencing in a study of T cells in Graves' hyperthyroidism and ophthalmopathy. This clonotype was detected many times. There were TCR beta CDR3 regions amplified from RNA transcripts. The HTBI primer set was used in a first-round RT-PCR of the TCR CDR3. Using its own MiXCR run on the multiplex PCR reads, TCRdb lists one record per CDR3 protein. The table has around 300,000 distinct CDR3 sequences, roughly 13% seen once; the top ten hold 6% to 8%. Blood was obtained at the first hyperthyroidism diagnosis, which preceded any ophthalmopathy symptoms. The PBMCs had their origin in less than 13 ml of fresh peripheral blood. Input material: blood. This receptor was obtained from a young woman with Graves' hyperthyroidism that later progressed to Graves' ophthalmopathy.

CDR3: CAWSDPGQGARTEAFF. The CDR3, as DNA: TGTGCCTGGAGTGACCCGGGACAGGGGGCCCGGACTGAAGCTTTCTTT. The J gene is TRBJ1-1, the V gene TRBV30; 12 positions agree with TRBD1. This CDR3 has 16 amino acids. V was clipped by 1 base and J by 5 bases; unmatched bases: 8. CDR1 and CDR2 from the germline V gene are GTSNPN and SVGIG (reference sequence). Looking up the rest from reference TRBV30 and TRBJ1-1 gives the full variable domain: SQTIHQWPATLVQPVGSPLSLECTVEGTSNPNLYWYRQAAGRGLQLLFYSVGIGQISSEVPQNLSASRPQDRQFILSSKKLLLSDSGFYLCAWSDPGQGARTEAFFGQGTRLTVV.